A selection of T cell receptor beta chains follows, all from one sample in a study of blood T cells in healthy people across ages. From the 5' RACE reads, TCRdb called clonotypes with MiXCR, one entry per CDR3 protein. Here the sample spans about a million distinct CDR3 sequences, 35% to 40% being singletons. The material sequenced was blood. The source is a man aged 18 to 30 in good health. Both conserved end residues are part of each CDR3. Each record gives: V gene, clone size, J gene, D gene, CDR3 protein, CDR3 DNA. A D gene is named only where the DNA matches it firmly. A row's size may be missing; if present it is once, few, many or a size class.

>TRBV7-3|few|TRBJ2-3|-
CASSLRGAPATDTQYF
TGTGCCAGCAGCTTACGAGGGGCGCCGGCCACAGATACGCAGTATTTT
>TRBV28|-|TRBJ1-1|-
CASSLEKGTEAFF
TGTGCCAGCAGTTTAGAGAAGGGCACTGAAGCTTTCTTT
>TRBV12-3/TRBV12-4|-|TRBJ2-4|-
CASSLGDSPAKNIQYF
TGTGCCAGCAGTTTAGGAGACAGCCCAGCCAAAAACATTCAGTACTTC
>TRBV9|few|TRBJ1-4|-
CASSVGVGTNEKLFF
TGTGCCAGCAGCGTAGGAGTAGGGACTAATGAAAAACTGTTTTTT
>TRBV20-1|few|TRBJ1-6|-
CSARDLGDSPLHF
TGCAGTGCTAGAGATCTAGGGGATTCACCCCTCCACTTT
>TRBV25-1|-|TRBJ2-5|-
CASSGPLKTQYF
TGTGCCAGCAGTGGGCCCCTTAAGACCCAGTACTTC
>TRBV5-5|-|TRBJ1-1|TRBD1
CASSTDRRNTEAFF
TGTGCCAGCAGCACGGACAGGAGGAACACTGAAGCTTTCTTT
>TRBV12-5|-|TRBJ1-1|-
CASAFLEPGHLSTEAFF
TGTGCTAGTGCCTTCCTCGAGCCGGGACATTTGAGCACTGAAGCTTTCTTT
>TRBV7-2|-|TRBJ2-1|TRBD2
CASSLAGASGGLNEQVF
TGTGCCAGCAGCTTAGCAGGGGCTAGCGGGGGTTTAAATGAGCAGGTCTTC
>TRBV5-6|-|TRBJ1-3|-
CASSLGIPRSGNTIYF
TGTGCCAGCAGCTTGGGAATACCCAGATCGGGGAACACCATATATTTT
>TRBV12-5|few|TRBJ2-1|TRBD1
CASGQTLQGGRVYNEQFF
TGTGCTAGTGGTCAGACACTACAGGGGGGAAGAGTCTACAATGAGCAGTTCTTC
>TRBV20-1|-|TRBJ2-1|TRBD2
CSVRLETSGVLSFDEQFF
TGCAGTGTTAGGTTGGAGACTAGCGGGGTCCTCAGCTTCGATGAGCAGTTCTTC
>TRBV7-2|-|TRBJ2-2|TRBD2
CASSVQSGKLFF
TGTGCCAGCAGCGTACAGAGCGGGAAGCTGTTTTTT
>TRBV10-3|-|TRBJ2-1|-
CAISENGGTYNEQFF
TGTGCCATCAGTGAGAACGGGGGCACCTACAATGAGCAGTTCTTC
>TRBV12-3/TRBV12-4|-|TRBJ2-5|-
CASSPSLELSYNEQYF
TGTGCCAGCAGTCCATCACTAGAGCTCTCCTACAATGAGCAGTACTTC
>TRBV5-1|few|TRBJ2-4|-
CASSLAWEDVAKNIQYF
TGCGCCAGCAGCCTTGCTTGGGAGGACGTAGCCAAAAACATTCAGTACTTC
>TRBV14|few|TRBJ2-5|-
CASSPGYRAQETQYF
TGTGCCAGCAGCCCTGGGTACAGGGCCCAAGAGACCCAGTACTTC
>TRBV29-1|-|TRBJ2-2|-
CSVERSGNNTGELFF
TGCAGCGTTGAGAGGTCAGGGAACAACACCGGGGAGCTGTTTTTT
>TRBV12-3/TRBV12-4|few|TRBJ1-1|-
CASSFTGLNTEAFF
TGTGCCAGCAGTTTTACAGGATTGAACACTGAAGCTTTCTTT
>TRBV3-1|-|TRBJ1-1|TRBD1
CASSVGQGSGWAFF
TGTGCCAGCAGCGTGGGACAGGGATCGGGTTGGGCTTTCTTT
>TRBV9|few|TRBJ2-7|TRBD2
CASSVGTSGAYEQYF
TGTGCCAGCAGCGTGGGAACTAGCGGGGCCTACGAGCAGTACTTC
>TRBV20-1|-|TRBJ1-2|-
CSATPGGVGYTF
TGCAGTGCTACCCCCGGTGGGGTGGGCTACACCTTC
>TRBV9|-|TRBJ1-3|TRBD1
CASSVVPTGGPGNTIYF
TGTGCCAGCAGCGTGGTGCCGACAGGGGGACCAGGAAACACCATATATTTT
>TRBV13|-|TRBJ2-3|TRBD2
CASSLMVSGGAGNTQYF
TGTGCCAGCAGCTTAATGGTGAGCGGGGGGGCCGGAAATACGCAGTATTTT
>TRBV29-1|-|TRBJ1-2|-
CSVEDPGLGYTF
TGCAGCGTTGAAGATCCGGGGCTTGGCTACACCTTC